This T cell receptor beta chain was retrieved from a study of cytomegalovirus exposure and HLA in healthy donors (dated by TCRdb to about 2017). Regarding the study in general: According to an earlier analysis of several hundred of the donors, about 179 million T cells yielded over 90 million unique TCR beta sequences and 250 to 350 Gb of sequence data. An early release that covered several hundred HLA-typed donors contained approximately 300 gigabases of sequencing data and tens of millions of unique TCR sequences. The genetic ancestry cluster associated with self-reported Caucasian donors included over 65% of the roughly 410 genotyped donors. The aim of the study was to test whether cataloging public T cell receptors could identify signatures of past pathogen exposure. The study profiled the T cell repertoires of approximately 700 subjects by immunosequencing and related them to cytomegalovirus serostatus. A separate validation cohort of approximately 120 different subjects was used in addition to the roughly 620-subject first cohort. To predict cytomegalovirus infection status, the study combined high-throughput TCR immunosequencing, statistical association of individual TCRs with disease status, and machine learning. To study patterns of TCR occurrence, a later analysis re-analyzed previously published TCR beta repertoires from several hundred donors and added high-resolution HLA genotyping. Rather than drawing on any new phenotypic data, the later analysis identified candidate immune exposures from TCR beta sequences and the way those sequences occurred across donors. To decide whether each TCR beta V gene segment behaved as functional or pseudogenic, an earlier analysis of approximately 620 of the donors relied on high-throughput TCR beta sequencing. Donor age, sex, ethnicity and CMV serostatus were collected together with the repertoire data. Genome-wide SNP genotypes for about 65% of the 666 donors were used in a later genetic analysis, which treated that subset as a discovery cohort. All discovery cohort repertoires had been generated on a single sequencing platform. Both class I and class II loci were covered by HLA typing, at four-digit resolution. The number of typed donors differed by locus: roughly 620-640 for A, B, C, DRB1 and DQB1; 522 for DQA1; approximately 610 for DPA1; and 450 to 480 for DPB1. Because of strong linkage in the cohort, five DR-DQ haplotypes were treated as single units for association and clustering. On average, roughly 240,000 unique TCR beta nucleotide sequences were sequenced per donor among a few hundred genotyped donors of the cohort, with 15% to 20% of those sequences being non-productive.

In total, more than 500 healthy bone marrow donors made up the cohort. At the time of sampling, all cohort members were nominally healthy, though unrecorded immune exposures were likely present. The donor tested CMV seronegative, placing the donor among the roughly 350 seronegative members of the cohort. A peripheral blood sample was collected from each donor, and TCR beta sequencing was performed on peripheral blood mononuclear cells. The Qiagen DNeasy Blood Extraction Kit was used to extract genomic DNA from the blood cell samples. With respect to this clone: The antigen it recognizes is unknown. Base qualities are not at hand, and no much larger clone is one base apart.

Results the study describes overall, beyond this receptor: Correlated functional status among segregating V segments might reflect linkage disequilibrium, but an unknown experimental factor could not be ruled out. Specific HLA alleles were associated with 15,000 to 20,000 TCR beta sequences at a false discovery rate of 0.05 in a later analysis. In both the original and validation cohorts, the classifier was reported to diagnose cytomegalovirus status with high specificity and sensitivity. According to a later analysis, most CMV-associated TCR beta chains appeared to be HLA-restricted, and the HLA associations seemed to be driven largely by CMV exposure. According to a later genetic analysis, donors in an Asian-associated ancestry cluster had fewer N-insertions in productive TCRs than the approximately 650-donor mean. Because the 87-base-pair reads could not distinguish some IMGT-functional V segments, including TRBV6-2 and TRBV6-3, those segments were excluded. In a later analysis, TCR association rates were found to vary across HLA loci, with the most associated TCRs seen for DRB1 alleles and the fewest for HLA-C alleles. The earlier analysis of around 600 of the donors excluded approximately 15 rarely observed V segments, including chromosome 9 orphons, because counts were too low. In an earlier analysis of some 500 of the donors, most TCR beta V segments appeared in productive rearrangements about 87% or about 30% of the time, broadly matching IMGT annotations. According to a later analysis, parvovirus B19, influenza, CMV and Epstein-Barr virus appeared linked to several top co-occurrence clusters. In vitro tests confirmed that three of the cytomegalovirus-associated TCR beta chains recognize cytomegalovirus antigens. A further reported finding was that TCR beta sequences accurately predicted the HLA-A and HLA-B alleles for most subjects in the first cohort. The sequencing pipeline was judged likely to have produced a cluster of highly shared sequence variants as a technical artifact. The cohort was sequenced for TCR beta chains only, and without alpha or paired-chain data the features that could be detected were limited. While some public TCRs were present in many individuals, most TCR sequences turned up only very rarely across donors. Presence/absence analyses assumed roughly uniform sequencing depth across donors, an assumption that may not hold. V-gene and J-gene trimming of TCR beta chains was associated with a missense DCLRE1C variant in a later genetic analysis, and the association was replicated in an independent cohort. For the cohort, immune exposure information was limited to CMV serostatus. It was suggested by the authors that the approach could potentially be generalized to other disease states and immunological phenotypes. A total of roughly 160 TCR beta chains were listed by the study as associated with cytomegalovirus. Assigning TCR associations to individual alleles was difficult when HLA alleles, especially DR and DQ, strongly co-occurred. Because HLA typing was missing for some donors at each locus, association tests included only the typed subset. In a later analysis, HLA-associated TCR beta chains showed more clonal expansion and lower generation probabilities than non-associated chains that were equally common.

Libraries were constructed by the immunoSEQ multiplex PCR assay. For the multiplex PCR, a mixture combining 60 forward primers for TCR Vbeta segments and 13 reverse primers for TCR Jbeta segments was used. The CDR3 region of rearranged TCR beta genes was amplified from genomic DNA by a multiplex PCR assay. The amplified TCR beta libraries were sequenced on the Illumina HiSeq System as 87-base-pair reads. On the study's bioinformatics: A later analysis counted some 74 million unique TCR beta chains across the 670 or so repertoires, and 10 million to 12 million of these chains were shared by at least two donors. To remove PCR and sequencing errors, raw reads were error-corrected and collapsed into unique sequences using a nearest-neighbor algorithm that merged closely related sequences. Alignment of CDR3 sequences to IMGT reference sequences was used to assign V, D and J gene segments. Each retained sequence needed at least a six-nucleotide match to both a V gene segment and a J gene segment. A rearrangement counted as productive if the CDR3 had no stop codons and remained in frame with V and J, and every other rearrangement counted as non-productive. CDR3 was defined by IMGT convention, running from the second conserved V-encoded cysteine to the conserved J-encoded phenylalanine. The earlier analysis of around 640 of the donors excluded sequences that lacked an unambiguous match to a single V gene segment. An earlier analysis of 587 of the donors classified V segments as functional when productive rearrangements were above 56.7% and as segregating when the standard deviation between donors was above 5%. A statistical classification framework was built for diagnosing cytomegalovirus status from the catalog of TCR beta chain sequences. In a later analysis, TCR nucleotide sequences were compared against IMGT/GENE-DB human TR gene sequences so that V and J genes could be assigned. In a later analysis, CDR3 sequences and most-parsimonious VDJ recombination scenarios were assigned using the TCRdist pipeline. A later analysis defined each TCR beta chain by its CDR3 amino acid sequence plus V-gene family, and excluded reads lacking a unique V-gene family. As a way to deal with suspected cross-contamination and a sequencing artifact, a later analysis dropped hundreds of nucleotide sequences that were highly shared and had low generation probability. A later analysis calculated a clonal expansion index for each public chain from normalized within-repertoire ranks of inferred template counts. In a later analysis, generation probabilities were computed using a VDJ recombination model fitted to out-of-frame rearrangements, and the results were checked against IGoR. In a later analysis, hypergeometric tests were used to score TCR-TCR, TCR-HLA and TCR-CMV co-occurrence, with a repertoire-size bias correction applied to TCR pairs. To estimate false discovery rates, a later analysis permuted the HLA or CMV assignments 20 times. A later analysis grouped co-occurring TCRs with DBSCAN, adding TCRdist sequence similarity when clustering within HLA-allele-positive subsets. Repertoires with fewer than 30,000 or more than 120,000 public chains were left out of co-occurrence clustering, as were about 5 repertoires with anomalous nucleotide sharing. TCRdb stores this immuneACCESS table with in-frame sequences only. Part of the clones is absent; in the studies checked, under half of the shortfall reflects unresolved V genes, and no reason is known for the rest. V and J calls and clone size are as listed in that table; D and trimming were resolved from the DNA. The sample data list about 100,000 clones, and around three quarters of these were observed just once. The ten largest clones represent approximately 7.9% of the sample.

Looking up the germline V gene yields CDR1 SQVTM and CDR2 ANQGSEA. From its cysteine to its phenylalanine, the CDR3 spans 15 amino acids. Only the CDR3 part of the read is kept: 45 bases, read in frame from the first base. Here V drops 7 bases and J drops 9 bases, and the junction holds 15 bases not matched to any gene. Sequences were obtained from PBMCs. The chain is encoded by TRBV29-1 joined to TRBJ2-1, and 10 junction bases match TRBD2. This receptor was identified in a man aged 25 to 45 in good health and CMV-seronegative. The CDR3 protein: CSAGKASGSWGEQFF. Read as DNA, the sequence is TGCAGCGCCGGGAAGGCTAGCGGGAGTTGGGGTGAGCAGTTCTTC.